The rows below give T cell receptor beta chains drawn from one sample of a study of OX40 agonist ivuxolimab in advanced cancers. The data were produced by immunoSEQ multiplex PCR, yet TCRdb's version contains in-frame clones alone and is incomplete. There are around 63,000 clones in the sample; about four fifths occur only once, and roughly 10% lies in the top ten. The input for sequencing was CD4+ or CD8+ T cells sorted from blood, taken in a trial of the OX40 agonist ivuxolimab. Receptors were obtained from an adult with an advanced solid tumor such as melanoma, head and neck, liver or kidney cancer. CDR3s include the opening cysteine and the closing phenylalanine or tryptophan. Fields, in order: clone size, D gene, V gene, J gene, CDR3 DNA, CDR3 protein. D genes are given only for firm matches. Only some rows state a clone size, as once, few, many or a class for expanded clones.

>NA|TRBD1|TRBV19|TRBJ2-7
TGTGCCAGTGGAGCTACCGACAGGGGCCCTTACTACGAGCAGTACTTC
CASGATDRGPYYEQYF
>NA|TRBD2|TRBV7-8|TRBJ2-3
TGTGCCAGCAGCTTAGATCGGACTAGCGGGGGTAGCACAGATACGCAGTATTTT
CASSLDRTSGGSTDTQYF
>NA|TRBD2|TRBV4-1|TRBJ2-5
TGCGCCAGCAGCCAAGGACTCCCAGCGGGGAGCCGGGGGGAGACCCAGTACTTC
CASSQGLPAGSRGETQYF
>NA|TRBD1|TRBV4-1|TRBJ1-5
TGCGCCAGCAGCCAAGATTATCGGGGGACAGGGGTTGGGGCAAATCAGCCCCAGCATTTT
CASSQDYRGTGVGANQPQHF
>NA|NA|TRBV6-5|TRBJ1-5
TGTGCCAGCAGTTATAAGCAGGATCAGCCCCAGCATTTT
CASSYKQDQPQHF
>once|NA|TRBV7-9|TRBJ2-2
TGTGCCAGCAGCACCGGGGAGCTGTTTTTT
CASSTGELFF
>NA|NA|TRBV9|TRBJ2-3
TGTGCCAGCAGCGTAGTCGGGGACACAGATACGCAGTATTTT
CASSVVGDTDTQYF
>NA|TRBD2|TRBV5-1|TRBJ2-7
TGCGCCAGCAGCCCACTAGCGGGAGGGCCCTACGAGCAGTACTTC
CASSPLAGGPYEQYF
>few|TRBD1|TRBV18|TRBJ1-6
TGTGCCAGCTCACCAAGGGACAGGAATAATTCACCCCTCCACTTT
CASSPRDRNNSPLHF
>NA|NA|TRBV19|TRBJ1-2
TGTGCCAGTAGTATGGGCAGGGCGGATGGCTACACCTTC
CASSMGRADGYTF
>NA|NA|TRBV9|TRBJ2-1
TGTGCCAGCAGCCCCCGGTCTAGCACCGACAATGAGCAGTTCTTC
CASSPRSSTDNEQFF
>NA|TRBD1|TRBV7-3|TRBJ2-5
TGTGCCAGCAGCTTACCGGGACAGGGGACGTCGTTTGCCCAGTACTTC
CASSLPGQGTSFAQYF
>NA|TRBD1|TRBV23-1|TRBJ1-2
TGCGCCAGCAGTCAGACCAGGGGGGGGGATGGCTATGGCTACACCTTC
CASSQTRGGDGYGYTF
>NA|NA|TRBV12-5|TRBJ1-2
TGTGCTAGTGGAGGGACGGCAGCCTATGGCTACACCTTC
CASGGTAAYGYTF
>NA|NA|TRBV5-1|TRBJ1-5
TGCGCCACCCCCGGGACTTTTGGAACGGCCTATAGCAATCAGCCCCAGCATTTT
CATPGTFGTAYSNQPQHF
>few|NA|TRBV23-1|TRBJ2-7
TGCGCCAGCAGTCAGGGGACCTGCTCCTACGAGCAGTACTTC
CASSQGTCSYEQYF
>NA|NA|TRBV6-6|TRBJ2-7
TGTGCCAGCAGTCTAAGAGCCTACGAGCAGTACTTC
CASSLRAYEQYF
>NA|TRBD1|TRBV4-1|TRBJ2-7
TGCGCCAGCAGCCCCCAGCCCGGGACAGGGAACGAGCAGTACTTC
CASSPQPGTGNEQYF
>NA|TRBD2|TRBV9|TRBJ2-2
TGTGCCAGCAGCGCCCAAATAGCGGGGGGGCCGATCGGGGAGCTGTTTTTT
CASSAQIAGGPIGELFF
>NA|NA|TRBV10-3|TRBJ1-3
TGTGCCATCACCGACGGGGGAAACACCATATATTTT
CAITDGGNTIYF
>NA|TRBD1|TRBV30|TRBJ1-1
TGTGCCTGGAGTTGGGGACAGCCGAACACTGAAGCTTTCTTT
CAWSWGQPNTEAFF
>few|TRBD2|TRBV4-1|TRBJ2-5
TGCGCCAGCACCCGACTAGCGGGAGGACAAGAGACCCAGTACTTC
CASTRLAGGQETQYF
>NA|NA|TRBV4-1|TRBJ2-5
TGCGCCAGCAGCCAAGATGGGGCACACCAAGAGACCCAGTACTTC
CASSQDGAHQETQYF
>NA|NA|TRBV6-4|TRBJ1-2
TGTGCCAGCAGTGACTCCCAGGGGCGCTATGGCTACACCTTC
CASSDSQGRYGYTF
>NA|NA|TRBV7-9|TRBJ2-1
TGTGCCAGCAGCACCGGTGGAGAGCAGTTCTTC
CASSTGGEQFF
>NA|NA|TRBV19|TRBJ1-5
TGTGCCAGTAGTCCCGACAGGTCCCAGGGCGCGAGCAATCAGCCCCAGCATTTT
CASSPDRSQGASNQPQHF
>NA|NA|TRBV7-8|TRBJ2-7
TGTGCCAGCACGCCTAAAGGGGTATCCTACGAGCAGTACTTC
CASTPKGVSYEQYF
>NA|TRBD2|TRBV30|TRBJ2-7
TGTGCCTGGAGTAAAGGGGGACTAGCGGTGGGAGACGAGCAGTACTTC
CAWSKGGLAVGDEQYF
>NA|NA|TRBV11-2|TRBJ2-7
TGTGCCAGCAGCCCCACCGGGACCAGGTCTTGGGTGCAGTACTTC
CASSPTGTRSWVQYF
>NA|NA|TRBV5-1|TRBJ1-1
TGCGCCAGCAGCTCGGGACCAAGGGGCACTGAAGCTTTCTTT
CASSSGPRGTEAFF
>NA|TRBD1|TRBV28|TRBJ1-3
TGTGCCAGCAGTGTGTCTCCCGGGACAGGGGGTAAAACCTCTGGAAACACCATATATTTT
CASSVSPGTGGKTSGNTIYF
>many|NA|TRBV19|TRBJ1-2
TGTGCCAGTAGTATAGTAGCCCCTACGGTCGATGGCTACACCTTC
CASSIVAPTVDGYTF
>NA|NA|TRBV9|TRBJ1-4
TGTGCCAGCAGCGTAGGGGTCTCAACTAATGAAAAACTGTTTTTT
CASSVGVSTNEKLFF
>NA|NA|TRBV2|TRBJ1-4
TGTGCCAGCAGGCTTGGTGGGACGGGAGAGGGTGGCGAAAAACTGTTTTTT
CASRLGGTGEGGEKLFF
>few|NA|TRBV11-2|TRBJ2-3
TGTGCCAGCAGCCGGGGACTCTTTACAGATACGCAGTATTTT
CASSRGLFTDTQYF
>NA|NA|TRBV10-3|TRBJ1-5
TGTGCCATTTCGGGGTCGCAGGAACAGCCCCAGCATTTT
CAISGSQEQPQHF
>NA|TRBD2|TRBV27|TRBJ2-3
TGTGCCAGCAGTTTATGGCTAGCGGGCACAGATACGCAGTATTTT
CASSLWLAGTDTQYF
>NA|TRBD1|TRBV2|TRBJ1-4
TGTGCCAGCAGCTCCCGGAGGGGACAGGGGTCAACTAATGAAAAACTGTTTTTT
CASSSRRGQGSTNEKLFF
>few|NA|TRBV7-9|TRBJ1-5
TGTGCCAGCGCCCCGGGTGAGGGCAATCAGCCCCAGCATTTT
CASAPGEGNQPQHF
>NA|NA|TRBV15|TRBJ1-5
TGTGCCACCAGCAGAACCCCCTCAGGAAAGGAGCCCCAGCATTTT
CATSRTPSGKEPQHF
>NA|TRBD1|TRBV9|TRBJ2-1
TGTGCCAGCAGCGTTAAACAGGGGACTGAGCAGTTCTTC
CASSVKQGTEQFF
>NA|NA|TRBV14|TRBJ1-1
TGTGCCAGCAGCCACTCGGGGGGTAGCACTGAAGCTTTCTTT
CASSHSGGSTEAFF
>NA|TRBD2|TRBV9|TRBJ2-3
TGTGCCAGCAGCGGCGGGGGAGGTGGCGGGTTTGATACGCAGTATTTT
CASSGGGGGGFDTQYF
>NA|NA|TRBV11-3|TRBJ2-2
TGTGCCAGCAGCTGGAGACCGGGCCGCGCGGACACCGGGGAGCTGTTTTTT
CASSWRPGRADTGELFF
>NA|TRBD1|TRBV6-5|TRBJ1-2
TGTGCCAGCAGTTGGGACAGCCAATCTGTTAACTATGGCTACACCTTC
CASSWDSQSVNYGYTF
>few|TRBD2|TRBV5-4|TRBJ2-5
TGTGCCAGCAGCCCTGGAGGGAGGGAGGGCCAGACCCAGTACTTC
CASSPGGREGQTQYF
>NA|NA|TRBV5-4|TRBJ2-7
TGTGCCAGCAGCTTGAGGGGCAACTCCTACGAGCAGTACTTC
CASSLRGNSYEQYF
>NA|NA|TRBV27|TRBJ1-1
TGTGCCAGCAGTTTAATCCCTCCGCCCCTTTGGGGCACTGAAGCTTTCTTT
CASSLIPPPLWGTEAFF
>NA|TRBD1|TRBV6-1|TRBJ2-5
TGTGCCAGCAGTGAATTGGGACAGGGTTTCACAACCCAGTACTTC
CASSELGQGFTTQYF
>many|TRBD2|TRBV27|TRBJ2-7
TGTGCCAGCAGTTTTTCTAGCGGAGCCCCCCGCTACGAGCAGTACTTC
CASSFSSGAPRYEQYF
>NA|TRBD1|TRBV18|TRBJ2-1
TGTGCCAGCTCACCACCGGGACAGGGGATGTACAATGAGCAGTTCTTC
CASSPPGQGMYNEQFF
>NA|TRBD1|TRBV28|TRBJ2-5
TGTGCCAGCAGTTCCACCGGGACAGGGGTGCAAGAGACCCAGTACTTC
CASSSTGTGVQETQYF
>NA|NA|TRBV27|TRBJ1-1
TGTGCCAGCAGTAGGAACACTGAAGCTTTCTTT
CASSRNTEAFF
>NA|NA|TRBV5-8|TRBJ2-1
TGTGCCAGCAGCTTGGACGACAGCTCCTACAATGAGCAGTTCTTC
CASSLDDSSYNEQFF
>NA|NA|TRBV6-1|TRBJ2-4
TGTGCCAGCCACGACAGGCGACAAAACATTCAGTACTTC
CASHDRRQNIQYF
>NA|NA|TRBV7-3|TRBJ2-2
TGTGCCAGCAGCCTACCAAGGGGGACCGGGGAGCTGTTTTTT
CASSLPRGTGELFF
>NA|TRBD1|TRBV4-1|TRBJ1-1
TGCGCCAGCAGCCAAGAGGGACAGATGAACACTGAAGCTTTCTTT
CASSQEGQMNTEAFF
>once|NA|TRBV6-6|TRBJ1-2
TGTGCCAGCAGTTACTCAGGACCCGACGGCTATGGCTACACCTTC
CASSYSGPDGYGYTF